This record concerns one T cell receptor (beta chain) sequence. Its antigen is not known. This specimen belongs to a study of T cells expressing NK-cell markers. Study-wide background: HCMV seropositivity characterized seven of the eight sequenced donors, and seronegativity one. Overall study findings and caveats: The share of CD8+ T cells held by dominant NKG2C+ clonotypes was about 1.0-7.5% in about 6 donors.

TCRdb reworked the 5' RACE reads into one entry per CDR3 protein, no DNA. The sample table includes 350,000 to 450,000 distinct CDR3 sequences. Source material: blood T cells: a sorted CD56 or NKG2C T cell subset, CD4+ or CD8+ T cells, or bulk PBMC T cells (not recorded which). The receptor was isolated from a man aged 18-70 years in good health.

Here the CDR3 reads CASSRTTGGKNIQYF. The genes are TRBV10-2 and TRBJ2-4; TCRdb lists TRBD1, though no DNA is available to test this call. Germline assignment: CDR1 WSHSY and CDR2 SAAADI. The length of the CDR3 is 15 residues.